Below are 14 T cell receptor beta chains sequenced from a single sample in a study of identifying expanded T cells in peripheral blood. The protocol was immunoSEQ multiplex PCR, while the TCRdb copy is restricted to in-frame clones and leaves out a portion. The data hold around 100,000 clones, with over 70% observed a single time. Specimen: blood. Receptors originate from a person aged 18 to 70 in good health.

This sequence joins TRBV2 and TRBJ1-2, with unresolved D. This CDR3 spans 15 amino acids. Trimming removed 8 bases at V and 4 bases at J, with 20 bases between. The germline gives CDR1 SNHLY, CDR2 FYNNEI. The CDR3 is CASRRDGLGRYGYTF. The CDR3 bases are TGTGCCAGCCGACGCGACGGACTGGGCCGCTATGGCTACACCTTC.

This chain connects TRBV18 to TRBJ2-6; D is undetermined. Germline CDR1 and CDR2: KGHSH and LQKENI. This CDR3 is 13 amino acids long. Trimming removed 2 bases from V and 4 bases from J, with 3 bases in between. CDR3 DNA: TGTGCCAGCTCACCAGAAGGGGCCAACGTCCTGACTTTC. This translates into CASSPEGANVLTF.

The rearrangement links TRBV7-6 to TRBJ1-1; D is undetermined. Trimming cost V 0 bases and J 1 base, with 3 bases left between them. Germline loops: CDR1 SGHVS, CDR2 FNYEAQ. The CDR3 is 13 residues long. The CDR3 coding sequence is TGTGCCAGCAGCTTAGCGAGGAACACTGAAGCTTTCTTT. Translated: CASSLARNTEAFF.

The rearrangement uses TRBV10-3 and TRBJ1-2, with 8 bases identical to TRBD1. CDR1 and CDR2 from the germline V gene are ENHRY and SYGVKD. The CDR3 covers 13 residues. The J segment lost 8 bases and the V segment lost 2 bases, leaving 4 bases of the junction unmatched. Here the CDR3 DNA reads TGTGCCATCAGTGAGGACAGGGGCAAGGGCTACACCTTC. This sequence encodes CAISEDRGKGYTF.

The rearrangement uses TRBV7-8 and TRBJ1-1; D remains ambiguous. Germline values: CDR1 SGHVS, CDR2 FQNEAQ. This CDR3 contains 13 residues. V dropped 5 bases and J dropped 3 bases, with 10 bases sitting between them. CDR3 amino acids: CASSRGSDTEAFF. The CDR3 DNA is TGTGCCAGCAGCCGCGGGTCGGACACTGAAGCTTTCTTT.

CDR3 amino acids: CTSSQVVWHVRDTQYF. DNA for the CDR3: TGCACCAGCAGCCAAGTAGTATGGCACGTAAGAGATACGCAGTATTTT. This chain uses TRBV1 with TRBJ2-3. TRBV1 corresponds to a pseudogene. CDR3 length: 16 amino acids.

The rearrangement links TRBV7-2 to TRBJ1-2; D is uncertain. There are 14 residues in the CDR3. The germline V and J ends were trimmed by 6 bases and 4 bases, with 15 bases remaining between them. CDR1 is SGHTA, CDR2 FQGNSA, per germline. This CDR3 reads CASSWSMEPYGYTF. The CDR3 DNA follows: TGTGCCAGCAGTTGGTCGATGGAGCCCTATGGCTACACCTTC. Based on the CDR3 plus reference TRBV7-2 and TRBJ1-2, the full variable domain is GAGVSQSPSNKVTEKGKDVELRCDPISGHTALYWYRQSLGQGLEFLIYFQGNSAPDKSGLPSDRFSAERTGGSVSTLTIQRTQQEDSAVYLCASSWSMEPYGYTFGSGTRLTVV.

This clone appeared a few times. The rearrangement links TRBV5-6 to TRBJ2-3, with 10 bases lining up with TRBD1. V shed 6 bases and J 5 bases; nucleotides not matched to a gene: 9. Germline V gives CDR1 SGHDT, CDR2 YYEEEE. The CDR3 loop spans 15 amino acids. The CDR3 loop reads CASTPWDRGGDTQYF. The CDR3, as DNA: TGTGCCAGCACCCCATGGGACAGGGGTGGAGATACGCAGTATTTT.

V and J are TRBV4-2 and TRBJ1-2, with a possible D match to TRBD1 (5 bases). Germline V CDR1 and CDR2: LGHNA, YNFKEQ. Trimming shortened V by 3 bases and J by 8 bases, and 16 bases separated the two germline ends. This CDR3 comprises 14 residues. CDR3 residues: CASSQPPGQGGYTF. The CDR3 coding sequence is TGTGCCAGCAGCCAGCCCCCCGGGCAGGGAGGCTACACCTTC.

The chain uses TRBV4-1 and TRBJ1-3; D is uncertain. The CDR3 has 13 amino acids. Trimming left V 1 base short and J 7 bases short, with 8 bases between. Germline V lookup: CDR1 MGHRA, CDR2 YSYEKL. CDR3 amino acids: CASSQGGWNTIYF. The CDR3 DNA reads TGCGCCAGCAGCCAAGGCGGGTGGAACACCATATATTTT.

V gene TRBV10-3 combines with J gene TRBJ1-2, with TRBD1 identical over 8 bases. Germline V gene sequence: CDR1 ENHRY, CDR2 SYGVKD. The CDR3 has 14 amino acids. Trimming at V came to 0 bases and at J to 7 bases, leaving 4 bases not matched to a gene. The CDR3 spells CAISESRGQVGYTF. As DNA, the CDR3 is TGTGCCATCAGTGAGTCGAGGGGACAGGTTGGCTACACCTTC.

The V gene is TRBV5-1, the J gene TRBJ2-2; 9 bases are shared with TRBD1. The trim removed 0 bases at V and 0 bases at J, leaving 3 bases unmatched. The CDR3 is 17 residues long. Germline values: CDR1 SGHRS, CDR2 YFSETQ. Here the CDR3 reads CASSLAGTGPNTGELFF. CDR3 coding DNA: TGCGCCAGCAGCTTGGCAGGGACAGGGCCGAACACCGGGGAGCTGTTTTTT.

This clone was seen a single time. The rearrangement uses TRBV15 and TRBJ2-5, with 14 positions matching TRBD2. The germline gives CDR1 LNHNV, CDR2 YYDKDF (reference sequence). The CDR3 has 15 amino acids. Trimming at V came to 9 bases and at J to 5 bases, leaving 8 bases not matched to a gene. The CDR3 nucleotides read TGTGCCACGCTTCCCGGACTAGCGGGGGGTGAGACCCAGTACTTC. Its protein product is CATLPGLAGGETQYF.

V and J are TRBV11-3 and TRBJ2-5; D remains ambiguous. V lost 3 bases to trimming and J lost 3 bases, with 8 bases between them. Germline assignment: CDR1 SGHNT and CDR2 YENEEA. The CDR3 is 13 residues long. The CDR3 region is CASSFRSKETQYF. CDR3 sequence (DNA): TGTGCCAGCAGCTTCCGCTCGAAAGAGACCCAGTACTTC.